The clone carrying this T cell receptor beta chain occurred a few times. Its antigen is undetermined. Between the trimmed V and J ends, which lost 9 bases and 0 bases, there was a span of 21 bases. The length of the CDR3 is 17 residues. This specimen belongs to a study of identical twins' blood T cells. The study, taken as a whole, reports: Top TCRbeta clonotypes were shared more with twin than unrelated donors.

The three twin pairs were reared together, likely meeting the same infections. Sample barcodes were added at both library ends during cDNA synthesis. TCRdb re-called the 5' RACE reads through MiXCR, storing one row per CDR3 protein. The sample holds a few hundred thousand distinct CDR3 sequences, roughly 27% seen once. The specimen sequenced was PBMCs. This chain uses TRBV23-1 with TRBJ1-5; D is undetermined. TRBV23-1 is an ORF, and what it does is uncertain. The source is a woman aged 18 to 55 in good health. The CDR3 sequence: CASSETPDPYSNQPQHF. CDR3 nucleotide sequence: TGCGCCAGTTCAGAGACACCGGACCCCTATAGCAATCAGCCCCAGCATTTT.